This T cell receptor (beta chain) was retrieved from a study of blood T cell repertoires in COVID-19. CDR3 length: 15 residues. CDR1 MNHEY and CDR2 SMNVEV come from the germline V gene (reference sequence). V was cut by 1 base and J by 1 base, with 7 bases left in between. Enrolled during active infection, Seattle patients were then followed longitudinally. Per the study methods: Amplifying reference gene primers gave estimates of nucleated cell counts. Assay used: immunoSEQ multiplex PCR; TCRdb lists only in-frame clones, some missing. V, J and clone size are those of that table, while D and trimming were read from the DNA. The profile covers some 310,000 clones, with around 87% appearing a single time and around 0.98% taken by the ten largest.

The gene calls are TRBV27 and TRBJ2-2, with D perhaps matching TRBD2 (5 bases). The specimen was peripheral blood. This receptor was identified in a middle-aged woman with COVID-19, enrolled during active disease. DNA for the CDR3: TGTGCCAGCAGTTTATGGGGAGTGAACACCGGGGAGCTGTTTTTT. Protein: CASSLWGVNTGELFF.